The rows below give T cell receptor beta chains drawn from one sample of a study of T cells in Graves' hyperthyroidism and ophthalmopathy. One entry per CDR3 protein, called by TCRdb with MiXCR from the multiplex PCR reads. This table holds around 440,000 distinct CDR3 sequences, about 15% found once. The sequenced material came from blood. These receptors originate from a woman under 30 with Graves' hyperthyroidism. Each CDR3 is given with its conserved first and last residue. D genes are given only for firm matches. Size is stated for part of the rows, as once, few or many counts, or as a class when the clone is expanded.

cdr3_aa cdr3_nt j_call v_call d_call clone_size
CASSLARGETDTQYF TGTGCCAGCAGCTTGGCCAGGGGGGAAACAGATACGCAGTATTTT TRBJ2-3 TRBV5-5 . many
CASIEGAEGQPQHF TGTGCCAGCATCGAGGGGGCGGAGGGTCAGCCCCAGCATTTT TRBJ1-5 TRBV6-1 TRBD1 many
CASSLPHPPETYNEQFF TGTGCCAGCAGTTTGCCGCATCCCCCCGAGACCTACAATGAGCAGTTCTTC TRBJ2-1 TRBV28 . .
CASKGRSHEQYF TGTGCCAGCAAAGGCAGGAGCCACGAGCAGTACTTC TRBJ2-7 TRBV2 . many
CASSLNRDNEQFF TGTGCCAGCAGCTTAAACAGGGATAATGAGCAGTTCTTC TRBJ2-1 TRBV7-3 . many
CASSERGGSYNEQFF TGTGCCAGCAGTGAGCGGGGGGGGTCCTACAATGAGCAGTTCTTC TRBJ2-1 TRBV6-4 TRBD2 many
CASRGAVNQPQHF TGTGCCAGTCGTGGTGCGGTTAATCAGCCCCAGCATTTT TRBJ1-5 TRBV12-3/TRBV12-4 . .
CSASQPNFNQPQHF TGCAGTGCTAGTCAGCCCAATTTCAATCAGCCCCAGCATTTT TRBJ1-5 TRBV20-1 . many
CASSVGPGQETQYF TGTGCCAGCAGCGTAGGGCCTGGACAAGAGACCCAGTACTTC TRBJ2-5 TRBV9 . few
CASSYVGGGGYEQYF TGTGCCAGCAGCTATGTCGGGGGGGGGGGATACGAGCAGTACTTC TRBJ2-7 TRBV11-2 TRBD2 few
CASNLEGVSGNTIYF TGCGCCTCAAACTTGGAGGGGGTCTCTGGAAACACCATATATTTT TRBJ1-3 TRBV5-1 . .
CASSGTGGSQYF TGTGCCAGCAGTGGGACGGGTGGGAGCCAGTACTTC TRBJ2-5 TRBV2 . few
CSARGAESSYEQYF TGCAGTGCTAGAGGAGCGGAGAGCTCCTACGAGCAGTACTTC TRBJ2-7 TRBV20-1 . many
CAISEQRSSYEQYF TGTGCCATCAGTGAACAGAGGAGCTCCTACGAGCAGTACTTC TRBJ2-7 TRBV10-3 . many
CASRRGQGSDTDTQYF TGCGCCAGCAGGCGGGGACAGGGAAGTGACACAGATACGCAGTATTTT TRBJ2-3 TRBV5-1 TRBD1 .
CASRAGTPLAKNIQYF TGTGCCAGCAGGGCCGGGACACCTTTAGCCAAAAACATTCAGTACTTC TRBJ2-4 TRBV6-1 . .
CAGIRLAGGSVLYTQYF TGTGCCGGGATCCGACTAGCGGGGGGCTCCGTTCTATATACGCAGTATTTT TRBJ2-3 TRBV19 TRBD2 few
CASSGGQGGNEKLFF TGTGCCAGCAGCGGGGGACAGGGCGGTAATGAAAAACTGTTTTTT TRBJ1-4 TRBV3-1 TRBD1 many
CASSVIGSEQFF TGTGCCAGCAGCGTCATCGGGAGTGAGCAGTTCTTC TRBJ2-1 TRBV7-3 . many
CSAAGVGVGTQYF TGCAGTGCTGCGGGGGTCGGGGTCGGGACCCAGTACTTC TRBJ2-5 TRBV20-1 TRBD2 many
CASSLSQPSSYNEQFF TGTGCCAGCAGTTTAAGTCAACCGAGCTCCTACAATGAGCAGTTCTTC TRBJ2-1 TRBV28 . .
CASIEGTGLEKLFF TGTGCCAGCATCGAAGGGACAGGGTTGGAAAAACTGTTTTTT TRBJ1-4 TRBV6-1 TRBD1 many
CASSLIGGQGADTQYF TGTGCCAGCAGCTTAATAGGCGGGCAGGGCGCAGATACGCAGTATTTT TRBJ2-3 TRBV7-3 . many
CASSLGRLAGDYTDTQYF TGTGCCAGCAGTTTAGGTCGACTAGCGGGAGATTATACAGATACGCAGTATTTT TRBJ2-3 TRBV12-3/TRBV12-4 TRBD2 many
CSASRGTGAGGNQPQHF TGCAGTGCTAGTCGCGGGACAGGGGCCGGGGGCAATCAGCCCCAGCATTTT TRBJ1-5 TRBV20-1 TRBD1 many
CASSPPPPNTGELFF TGTGCCAGCTCACCACCGCCCCCAAACACCGGGGAGCTGTTTTTT TRBJ2-2 TRBV18 . few
CASSVGEGGSNQPQHF TGTGCCAGCAGCGTAGGGGAGGGGGGGAGCAATCAGCCCCAGCATTTT TRBJ1-5 TRBV9 . few
CASRSGGTGSGKLFF TGTGCCAGCAGGTCCGGAGGGACAGGGTCGGGAAAACTGTTTTTT TRBJ1-4 TRBV6-1 TRBD1 .
CASSQAPRAGTGELFF TGTGCCAGCAGCCAGGCACCTAGGGCGGGGACCGGGGAGCTGTTTTTT TRBJ2-2 TRBV2 . many
CASSSRSGLPNYGYTF TGTGCCAGCAGTTCCCGCAGTGGCCTTCCTAACTATGGCTACACCTTC TRBJ1-2 TRBV28 . .
CASSYSSGLETQYF TGTGCCAGCAGTTACAGTTCAGGGTTGGAGACCCAGTACTTC TRBJ2-5 TRBV6-5 . many
CASSGGSSYNEQFF TGTGCCAGCAGTGGAGGGAGCTCCTACAATGAGCAGTTCTTC TRBJ2-1 TRBV6-1 . many
CASSRDIPQHF TGTGCCAGCAGCCGGGACATCCCCCAGCATTTT TRBJ1-5 TRBV12-3/TRBV12-4 . many
CASSYGGENYGYTF TGTGCCAGCAGTTATGGAGGGGAAAACTATGGCTACACCTTC TRBJ1-2 TRBV12-3/TRBV12-4 . many
CASSIGVGKDQPQHF TGTGCCAGTAGTATAGGAGTAGGGAAAGATCAGCCCCAGCATTTT TRBJ1-5 TRBV19 . .
CASSFYWTYEQYF TGTGCCAGCAGCTTTTACTGGACCTACGAGCAGTACTTC TRBJ2-7 TRBV7-8 . many
CASNRRDQPQHF TGTGCCAGCAACAGGAGGGATCAGCCCCAGCATTTT TRBJ1-5 TRBV5-6 . many
CASSLVAGHQNIQYF TGCGCCAGCAGCTTGGTAGCAGGGCACCAAAACATTCAGTACTTC TRBJ2-4 TRBV5-1 . .
CASNKFMGQPQHF TGTGCCAGCAACAAATTTATGGGTCAGCCCCAGCATTTT TRBJ1-5 TRBV28 . .
CASSPGQAEELFF TGTGCCAGCTCACCTGGACAGGCAGAGGAGCTGTTTTTT TRBJ2-2 TRBV18 TRBD1 many
CASSLGHAWGTQYF TGTGCCAGCAGCCTAGGACATGCCTGGGGGACCCAGTACTTC TRBJ2-5 TRBV14 . few
CASSFTGGGGYTF TGTGCCAGCAGTTTCACAGGGGGCGGTGGCTACACCTTC TRBJ1-2 TRBV27 TRBD1 many
CAGSLLPGSTEAFF TGTGCCGGCAGCTTATTGCCAGGGAGCACTGAAGCTTTCTTT TRBJ1-1 TRBV7-6 . .
CASNHRGLNTEAFF TGTGCCAGCAATCACAGGGGATTGAACACTGAAGCTTTCTTT TRBJ1-1 TRBV6-1 TRBD1 many
CASSSDLSGTGELFF TGCGCCAGCAGCTCCGATCTCTCGGGGACCGGGGAGCTGTTTTTT TRBJ2-2 TRBV5-1 . .
CAMSLSGGDETQYF TGTGCCATGAGTCTTAGCGGGGGTGACGAGACCCAGTACTTC TRBJ2-5 TRBV10-3 TRBD2 .